The present entry profiles one T cell receptor (beta chain) with its context. Its target is unknown. This entry is derived from a study of PD-1 blockade in classical Hodgkin lymphoma. Sequencing used immunoSEQ multiplex PCR; TCRdb keeps in-frame clones, though not all of them. The data show some 90,000 clones, under 85% seen once. Broader study findings: The causes of the repertoire differences, possibly disease activity or prior therapy, remain undefined.

Documented time point: cycle 4 day 1 (C4D1), after about 6 weeks of nivolumab. Exposure to brentuximab vedotin varied, and each patient had relapsed following autologous stem cell transplantation. Complete response, partial response or progressive disease were the best responses. The clonotype was recovered from a human donor with classical Hodgkin lymphoma. The source material was peripheral blood mononuclear cells (PBMCs), sampled before the fourth cycle of nivolumab.

In nucleotides, the CDR3 is TGTGCCAGCAGTGTGCGGGAGAGCTCCTACAATGAGCAGTTCTTC. This codes for CASSVRESSYNEQFF. This chain joins TRBV2 and TRBJ2-1; 7 positions agree with TRBD2. This CDR3 has 15 amino acids. Germline V CDR1 and CDR2: SNHLY, FYNNEI. Losses at the gene ends were 4 bases for V and 0 bases for J; bases not matched to a gene: 3.